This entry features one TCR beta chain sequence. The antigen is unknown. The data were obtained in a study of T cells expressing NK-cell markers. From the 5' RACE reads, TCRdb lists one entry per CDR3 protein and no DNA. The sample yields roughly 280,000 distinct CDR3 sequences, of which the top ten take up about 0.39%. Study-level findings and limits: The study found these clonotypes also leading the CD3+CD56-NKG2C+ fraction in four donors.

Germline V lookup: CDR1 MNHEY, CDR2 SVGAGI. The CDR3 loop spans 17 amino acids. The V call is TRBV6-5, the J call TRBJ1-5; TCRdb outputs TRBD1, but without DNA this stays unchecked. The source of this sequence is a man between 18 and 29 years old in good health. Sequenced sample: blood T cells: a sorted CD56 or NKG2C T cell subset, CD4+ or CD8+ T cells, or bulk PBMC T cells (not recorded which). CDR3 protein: CASRPTGATVSNQPQHF.